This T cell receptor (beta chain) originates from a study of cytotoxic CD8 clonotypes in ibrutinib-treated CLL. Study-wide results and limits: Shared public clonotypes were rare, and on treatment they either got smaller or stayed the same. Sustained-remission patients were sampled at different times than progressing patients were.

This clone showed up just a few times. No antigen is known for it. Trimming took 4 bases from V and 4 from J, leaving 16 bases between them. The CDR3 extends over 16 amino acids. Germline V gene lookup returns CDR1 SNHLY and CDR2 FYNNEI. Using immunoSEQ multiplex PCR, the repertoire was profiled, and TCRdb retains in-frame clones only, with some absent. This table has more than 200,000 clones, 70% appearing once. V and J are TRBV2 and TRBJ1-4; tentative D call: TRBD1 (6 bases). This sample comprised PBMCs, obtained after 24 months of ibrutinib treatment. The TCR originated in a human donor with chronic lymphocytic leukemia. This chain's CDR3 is CASSVRTGAGNEKLFF. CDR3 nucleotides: TGTGCCAGCAGTGTAAGGACGGGGGCTGGTAATGAAAAACTGTTTTTT.